The rows below give T cell receptor beta chains drawn from one sample of a study of T cells after posttransplantation cyclophosphamide. Assay: immunoSEQ multiplex PCR; the TCRdb copy retains only in-frame clones and omits some. There are tens of thousands of clones in the sample, none observed a single time. Sequencing used PBMCs. The receptors were sampled from a woman in her forties or fifties in good health and a related stem cell transplant donor. The CDR3 runs from the conserved cysteine through the conserved F or W. A D gene is named only where the DNA matches it firmly. Clone size is given as once, few, many or a size class.

D gene: -
CDR3 length: 12
V gene: TRBV30
J gene: TRBJ2-7
clone size: few
CDR3 DNA: TGTGCCTGGAAGACAGAGACCTACGAGCAGTACTTC
CDR3 protein: CAWKTETYEQYF

D gene: TRBD1
CDR3 length: 14
V gene: TRBV25-1
J gene: TRBJ1-3
clone size: many
CDR3 DNA: TGTGCCAGCAGCGGGGACAGGGCGGTAGGCACCATATATTTT
CDR3 protein: CASSGDRAVGTIYF

D gene: -
CDR3 length: 13
V gene: TRBV7-9
J gene: TRBJ2-1
clone size: many
CDR3 DNA: TGTGCCAGCAGCTCGCGCGTAACGCATGAGCAGTTCTTC
CDR3 protein: CASSSRVTHEQFF

D gene: TRBD1
CDR3 length: 15
V gene: TRBV5-1
J gene: TRBJ2-3
clone size: few
CDR3 DNA: TGCGCCAGCAGCCTAGGACAGGGGGCAGAGGATACGCAGTATTTT
CDR3 protein: CASSLGQGAEDTQYF

D gene: TRBD2
CDR3 length: 15
V gene: TRBV10-1
J gene: TRBJ2-1
clone size: many
CDR3 DNA: TGCGCCAGCAGTGTAGCGGGAGGGTCCTACAATGAGCAGTTCTTC
CDR3 protein: CASSVAGGSYNEQFF

D gene: TRBD1
CDR3 length: 15
V gene: TRBV10-3
J gene: TRBJ2-7
clone size: many
CDR3 DNA: TGTGCCATCAGTGTGTGGGACAGGGGATCCTACGAGCAGTACTTC
CDR3 protein: CAISVWDRGSYEQYF

D gene: -
CDR3 length: 14
V gene: TRBV5-4
J gene: TRBJ2-2
clone size: many
CDR3 DNA: TGTGCCAGCAGCAAAGGACAAGACACCGGGGAGCTGTTTTTT
CDR3 protein: CASSKGQDTGELFF

D gene: TRBD2
CDR3 length: 15
V gene: TRBV11-3
J gene: TRBJ2-5
clone size: many
CDR3 DNA: TGTGCCAGCAGCCCTCAGGGACTAGTGAAAGAGACCCAGTACTTC
CDR3 protein: CASSPQGLVKETQYF

D gene: -
CDR3 length: 15
V gene: TRBV28
J gene: TRBJ2-7
clone size: many
CDR3 DNA: TGTGCCAGCAGTAACGGGGGTCCAACCACCTACGAGCAGTACTTC
CDR3 protein: CASSNGGPTTYEQYF

D gene: -
CDR3 length: 14
V gene: TRBV9
J gene: TRBJ1-4
clone size: few
CDR3 DNA: TGTGCCAGCAGTGGGGGGGAGGCTAATGAAAAACTGTTTTTT
CDR3 protein: CASSGGEANEKLFF

D gene: -
CDR3 length: 13
V gene: TRBV29-1
J gene: TRBJ2-7
clone size: many
CDR3 DNA: TGCAGCGTTGAAGATCCTAGACTGTACGAGCAGTACTTC
CDR3 protein: CSVEDPRLYEQYF

D gene: TRBD1
CDR3 length: 18
V gene: TRBV24-1
J gene: TRBJ1-3
clone size: many
CDR3 DNA: TGTGCCACCAGTGCGGGTGACAGGGGGCAACGGGCTGGAAACACCATATATTTT
CDR3 protein: CATSAGDRGQRAGNTIYF

D gene: -
CDR3 length: 15
V gene: TRBV12-3/TRBV12-4
J gene: TRBJ1-3
clone size: many
CDR3 DNA: TGTGCCAGCAGTCCGAGGGGGTTCTCTGGAAACACCATATATTTT
CDR3 protein: CASSPRGFSGNTIYF

D gene: -
CDR3 length: 15
V gene: TRBV13
J gene: TRBJ2-7
clone size: many
CDR3 DNA: TGTGCCAGCAGCTTTGGGCGACGGTTGAGCTACGAGCAGTACTTC
CDR3 protein: CASSFGRRLSYEQYF

D gene: TRBD2
CDR3 length: 13
V gene: TRBV12-3/TRBV12-4
J gene: TRBJ2-2
clone size: many
CDR3 DNA: TGTGCCAGCAGTCATAGCGGGGCCGGGGAGCTGTTTTTT
CDR3 protein: CASSHSGAGELFF

D gene: TRBD2
CDR3 length: 16
V gene: TRBV5-1
J gene: TRBJ2-1
clone size: few
CDR3 DNA: TGCGCCAGCAGCTTGACAGGGTCTAGCGGGAGTAATGAGCAGTTCTTC
CDR3 protein: CASSLTGSSGSNEQFF

D gene: TRBD1
CDR3 length: 13
V gene: TRBV7-3
J gene: TRBJ1-1
clone size: many
CDR3 DNA: TGTGCCAGCAGTAAATTGGGACAGGGAACAGCTTTCTTT
CDR3 protein: CASSKLGQGTAFF

D gene: TRBD2
CDR3 length: 15
V gene: TRBV19
J gene: TRBJ2-1
clone size: many
CDR3 DNA: TGTGCCAGTAGTATCTCTAGCGGGAGGGCCAATGAGCAGTTCTTC
CDR3 protein: CASSISSGRANEQFF